The clone carrying this T cell receptor beta chain was seen a handful of times. Time point defined: patch test 1, 2 weeks after DPC sensitization. Noted treatment: therapeutic diphenylcyclopropenone sensitization with weekly scalp DPC. Sequencing started from total RNA isolated from unfractionated whole blood. The germline V gene has CDR1 SGHRS and CDR2 YFSETQ. Germline trimming cut 3 bases from V and 4 bases from J; bases unmatched to any gene: 6. The CDR3 has 15 residues. The data originate from a study of human T cells and chemical hapten exposure. Study summary: The study sensitized with 2% DPC on an approximately 2 cm by approximately 2 cm patch of upper inner arm skin.

Authors' methods: Samples had a median of around 88,000 TCRs, ranging about 20,000 to 700,000. TCRdb passed the RACE reads through MiXCR, listing each CDR3 protein once. The V and J calls were determined by TCRdb, not by the authors. Among about 120,000 distinct CDR3 sequences listed, approximately 13% were seen once. The starting material was whole blood, obtained in connection with sensitization to the hapten diphenylcyclopropenone (DPC). The V and J genes are TRBV5-1 and TRBJ1-4; 7 bases map to TRBD1. The TCR was taken from a man aged 18 to 35 with alopecia areata. Some clones in this sample may be carry-over from other donors' samples. The CDR3, as DNA: TGCGCCAGCAGCTCAGACAGGGTGGATAATGAAAAACTGTTTTTT. Protein product: CASSSDRVDNEKLFF.